The 27 T cell receptor beta chains listed next were all sequenced from one sample in a study of T cell repertoires in cytomegalovirus infection. MiXCR was run by TCRdb on the reads, yielding one entry per CDR3 protein. The sample has around 440,000 distinct CDR3 sequences, about 10% seen once. Sequenced material: PBMCs. Receptor source: a human donor in good health (CMV status not recorded). Some clones in this sample may be carry-over from other donors' samples.

There are many counts of this clonotype. The chain employs TRBV7-9 and TRBJ2-5; perhaps TRBD1 as D (6 bases). CDR1 SEHNR and CDR2 FQNEAQ come from the germline V gene (reference sequence). The CDR3 has 13 amino acids. V was shortened by 5 bases and J by 5 bases, with 12 bases between the two germline ends. The CDR3 DNA sequence: TGTGCCAGCAGCCCGGGACACCGGGAGACCCAGTACTTC. Protein sequence: CASSPGHRETQYF.

This clonotype was seen at least ten times. The chain is built from TRBV7-2 and TRBJ2-1; either TRBD1 or TRBD2 may fit D (7 bases each). Germline V lookup: CDR1 SGHTA, CDR2 FQGNSA. The CDR3 runs 15 residues. V shed 8 bases and J shed 3 bases, with 17 bases lying between them. The CDR3 here is CASRRGEGYYNEQFF. The DNA for the CDR3 is TGTGCCAGCCGCAGGGGGGAGGGATACTACAATGAGCAGTTCTTC.

This clonotype was observed many times. The J gene is TRBJ1-1, the V gene TRBV10-3; D possibly corresponds to TRBD1 (5 bases). Germline V gene lookup returns CDR1 ENHRY and CDR2 SYGVKD. The CDR3 is 14 residues long. V lost 10 bases and J 1 base, leaving 16 bases between the germline ends. CDR3 amino acids: CASRDPPRNTEAFF. Here the CDR3 DNA reads TGTGCCAGCAGGGACCCTCCGCGGAACACTGAAGCTTTCTTT.

In regard to this clonotype: A read error may explain this, as a much larger clone is one base away. The rearrangement links TRBV19 to TRBJ2-7; no firm D call. Trimming removed 6 bases at V and 0 bases at J, with 9 bases between. CDR1 is LNHDA and CDR2 is SQIVND in the germline V gene (reference sequence). This CDR3 has 13 residues. The CDR3 nucleotides are TGTGCCAGTAGGAAGCAGAACTCCTACGAGCAGTACTTC. It encodes CASRKQNSYEQYF.

This clonotype has ten or more counts. This chain uses TRBV12-3 or TRBV12-4 with TRBJ1-1; TRBD1 might be the D (5 bases). Trimming removed 6 bases at V and 4 bases at J, with 12 bases between. The CDR3 has 13 residues. The CDR3 DNA follows: TGTGCCAGCAGCCTTACAAGGGGCACTGAAGCTTTCTTT. This codes for CASSLTRGTEAFF.

This clonotype was picked up a small number of times. This may be a read error, as it is one base from a much larger clone. This chain joins TRBV6-1 and TRBJ2-7; D may be TRBD1 (5 bases). Germline lookup yields CDR1 MNHNS and CDR2 SASEGT. V was cut by 6 bases and J by 0 bases, with 6 bases left in between. This CDR3 comprises 12 residues. The CDR3 loop reads CASRDTSYEQYF. DNA for the CDR3: TGTGCCAGCAGGGACACCTCCTACGAGCAGTACTTC.

Ten or more counts support this clonotype. An end of the junction differs from the germline gene, which may be a read error. The genes are TRBV4-1 and TRBJ2-5; TRBD1 aligns across 8 bases. The CDR3 has 16 amino acids. CDR1 is MGHRA and CDR2 is YSYEKL in the germline V gene. CDR3 in DNA: TGCGCCAGCAGTCAAGCGGTGACAGGGGCGGGGGAGACCCAGTACTTC. This gives the protein CASSQAVTGAGETQYF.

There are many counts of this clonotype. This chain joins TRBV27 and TRBJ1-1; 7 bases align to TRBD1. The junction had 4 bases not matched to a gene; V was cut back by 6 bases and J by 0 bases. This CDR3 has 14 residues. Germline CDR1 MNHEY, CDR2 SMNVEV (reference sequence). CDR3 region: CASRQGRMNTEAFF. Here the CDR3 DNA reads TGTGCCAGCAGACAGGGGCGGATGAACACTGAAGCTTTCTTT.

The chain joins TRBV18 to TRBJ1-5; TRBD1 matches 7 bases. The CDR3 runs to 15 residues. Germline values: CDR1 KGHSH, CDR2 LQKENI. V was clipped by 5 bases and J by 0 bases; unmatched bases: 4. The CDR3 region is CASSMDRTSNQPQHF. DNA of the CDR3: TGTGCCAGCTCAATGGACAGGACTAGCAATCAGCCCCAGCATTTT.

The CDR3 DNA reads as TGTGCCAGCAGCGCCGGGACAACGGGGACCCAGTACTTC. Its protein is CASSAGTTGTQYF. This chain uses TRBV2 with TRBJ2-5, with a weak D call TRBD1 (6 bases). Germline assignment: CDR1 SNHLY and CDR2 FYNNEI. The CDR3 runs to 13 residues. V lost 6 bases and J 7 bases, leaving 15 bases between the germline ends.

This chain connects TRBV25-1 to TRBJ1-6; TRBD1 matches at 9 bases. Germline CDR1 and CDR2: MGHDK and SYGVNS. After removal of 6 bases from V and 5 bases from J, the junction contained 8 bases not matched to a gene. The CDR3 consists of 16 residues. In DNA form, the CDR3 reads TGTGCCAGCAGCAACAACCGGGACAGGGATAATTCACCCCTCCACTTT. Its translation is CASSNNRDRDNSPLHF.

This clonotype was seen repeatedly, ten times or more. The V and J genes are TRBV12-5 and TRBJ2-4, with 7 bases lining up with TRBD1. The CDR3 totals 16 residues. V dropped 5 bases and J dropped 3; count of bases not matched to a gene: 10. Looked up from germline, CDR1 is LGHNT and CDR2 is FRNRAP. CDR3: CASGVGTVRVKNIQYF. The CDR3 nucleotides are TGTGCTAGTGGTGTCGGGACAGTTCGAGTCAAAAACATTCAGTACTTC.

Concerning this clonotype itself: One end of the junction is discordant with germline, which a read error may explain. V gene TRBV7-9 combines with J gene TRBJ1-1; D possibly corresponds to TRBD1 (5 bases). This CDR3 is 12 amino acids long. The germline V gene has CDR1 SEHNR and CDR2 FQNEAQ (reference sequence). This CDR3 reads CSSGGMSTEAFF. CDR3 coding DNA: TGCTCAAGCGGGGGGATGAGCACTGAAGCTTTCTTT.

This clonotype was counted at least ten times. The CDR3 loop is CASSSGTGLNEQFF. For the CDR3, the DNA is TGTGCCAGCTCCTCCGGGACAGGGTTGAATGAGCAGTTCTTC. The V call is TRBV18, the J call TRBJ2-1; 9 bases map to TRBD1. This CDR3 has 14 amino acids. Germline V gene lookup returns CDR1 KGHSH and CDR2 LQKENI. V lost 6 bases to trimming and J lost 7 bases; unmatched junction nucleotides: 7.

The rearrangement uses TRBV14 and TRBJ1-1, with D hard to call. Per germline, CDR1 SGHDN and CDR2 FVKESK. The V and J ends lost 3 bases and 3 bases respectively, with 11 bases between them. This CDR3 contains 14 residues. CDR3 in DNA: TGTGCCAGCAGCCAGAGTCCCGGGGACACTGAAGCTTTCTTT. This codes for CASSQSPGDTEAFF.

This clonotype appeared many times. The rearrangement joins TRBV7-3 to TRBJ1-1, with D uncertain. Germline CDR1 is SGHTA and CDR2 is FQGTGA. CDR3 length: 10 residues. Trimming pared 11 bases from V and 6 bases from J, leaving 10 bases between. This CDR3 reads CAAPQAEAFF. The CDR3 nucleotides read TGTGCCGCACCCCAGGCTGAAGCTTTCTTT.

This sequence joins TRBV6-6 and TRBJ1-1; D possibly corresponds to TRBD1 (5 bases). Looked up from germline, CDR1 is MNHNY and CDR2 is SVGAGI (reference sequence). This CDR3 contains 13 residues. V was pared by 7 bases and J by 5 bases, with 14 bases between. CDR3 bases: TGTGCCAGCAACCCGGCCGAGGGGACTGAAGCTTTCTTT. It codes for CASNPAEGTEAFF.

V and J are TRBV20-1 and TRBJ1-6; D uncertain. V lost 3 bases and J lost 0, with 9 bases in between. Germline CDR1 reads DFQATT; CDR2 reads SNEGSKA (reference sequence). CDR3 length: 15 residues. The DNA of the CDR3 is TGCAGTGCTAGGCGCCGGAGCTCCTATAATTCACCCCTCCACTTT. Its translation is CSARRRSSYNSPLHF.

The table lists this clonotype with many counts. The rearrangement links TRBV7-2 to TRBJ2-5; 11 bases match TRBD2. The CDR3 spans 15 residues. Germline-derived CDR1 and CDR2 are SGHTA and FQGNSA. The V segment lost 5 bases and the J segment 7 bases; nucleotides outside the gene matches: 9. The CDR3 loop is CASSTGTSGPGTQYF. Here the CDR3 DNA reads TGTGCCAGCAGCACCGGGACTAGCGGTCCAGGGACCCAGTACTTC.

Ten or more counts support this clonotype. V is TRBV29-1 and J is TRBJ2-3, with TRBD1 matching 9 bases. Germline V gene lookup returns CDR1 SQVTM and CDR2 ANQGSEA. The CDR3 is made up of 16 amino acids. With 3 bases clipped from V and 0 bases from J, the junction kept 7 bases outside the gene matches. Here the CDR3 reads CSVDGGTGSSTDTQYF. Here the CDR3 DNA reads TGCAGCGTTGATGGAGGGACAGGGTCGAGCACAGATACGCAGTATTTT.

There are a few counts of this clonotype. The V call is TRBV4-2, the J call TRBJ1-2; a possible D gene is TRBD1 (5 bases). Germline CDR1 LGHNA, CDR2 YNFKEQ. Deletions cut 1 base from V and 0 bases from J, with 27 bases between. The CDR3 is 21 residues long. The CDR3: CASSQVLGGKGMGGTNYGYTF. The CDR3 nucleotides are TGTGCCAGCAGCCAAGTCCTAGGAGGGAAAGGGATGGGGGGAACTAACTATGGCTACACCTTC.

Only a few counts were recorded for this clonotype. The chain is built from TRBV20-1 and TRBJ2-1; 9 bases match TRBD1. V shed 5 bases and J 5 bases; nucleotides not matched to a gene: 7. The germline gives CDR1 DFQATT, CDR2 SNEGSKA (reference sequence). This CDR3 spans 14 amino acids. The CDR3: CSASDRGSNNEQFF. CDR3 nucleotide sequence: TGCAGTGCTTCAGACAGGGGGAGCAACAATGAGCAGTTCTTC.

The rearrangement links TRBV12-5 to TRBJ2-7, with 9 bases identical to TRBD1. The CDR3 is made up of 13 amino acids. Germline lookup yields CDR1 LGHNT and CDR2 FRNRAP. V shed 5 bases and J 3 bases; nucleotides not matched to a gene: 2. CDR3 nucleotide sequence: TGTGCTAGTGGTATGGGACAGGGCTACGAGCAGTACTTC. Translating gives CASGMGQGYEQYF.

This clonotype was observed at least ten times. The rearrangement uses TRBV7-9 and TRBJ1-6; 7 nucleotides agree with TRBD1. Germline lookup yields CDR1 SEHNR and CDR2 FQNEAQ (reference sequence). With 5 bases clipped from V and 0 bases from J, the junction kept 7 bases outside the gene matches. This CDR3 is 17 amino acids long. CDR3 in amino acids: CASSRDRFNSYNSPLHF. The CDR3 bases are TGTGCCAGCAGCCGGGACAGATTCAACTCCTATAATTCACCCCTCCACTTT.

This clonotype has a count of ten or more. The chain carries TRBV7-9 and TRBJ2-1, with D maybe TRBD1 (6 bases). Per the germline V gene, CDR1 is SEHNR and CDR2 is FQNEAQ (reference sequence). Between the trimmed V and J ends, which lost 6 bases and 4 bases, there was a span of 16 bases. This CDR3 comprises 15 residues. DNA for the CDR3: TGTGCCAGCAGTCGTACTAGGGGGATATACAATGAGCAGTTCTTC. Amino acids: CASSRTRGIYNEQFF.

This clonotype occurred many times. The genes are TRBV7-6 and TRBJ2-3; D gene unclear. Trimming cost V 2 bases and J 14 bases, with 14 bases left between them. CDR1 and CDR2 from the germline V gene are SGHVS and FNYEAQ. The CDR3 is 12 amino acids. CDR3 bases: TGTGCCAGCAGCTTAAATGAAGGACGGACGTATTTT. Amino acids: CASSLNEGRTYF.

This clonotype was counted only a few times. The V call is TRBV20-1, the J call TRBJ2-1; 9 bases match TRBD2. Germline lookup yields CDR1 DFQATT and CDR2 SNEGSKA (reference sequence). J was trimmed by 3 bases and V by 5 bases; bases with no gene match: 5. The CDR3 spans 14 residues. This CDR3 reads CSAGGLAYYNEQFF. The CDR3 DNA follows: TGCAGTGCTGGCGGACTAGCGTACTACAATGAGCAGTTCTTC.